This T cell receptor (beta chain) originates from a study of OX40 agonist ivuxolimab in advanced cancers. Method: immunoSEQ multiplex PCR; TCRdb's copy keeps in-frame clones and lacks some. The data contain about 43,000 clones, around 94% of them singletons. The V gene's germline CDR1 is LGHNA and CDR2 YSLEER. After removal of 1 base from V and 3 bases from J, the junction contained 4 bases not matched to a gene. This CDR3 spans 16 amino acids. Study-level results: At 0.1 to 3.0 mg/kg and by week 6, CD4+ and CD8+ T cells in the blood had expanded clonally.

Note on this clone: As yet, its antigen is unknown.

J is TRBJ2-2 and V is TRBV4-3; 8 nucleotides line up with TRBD1. The TCR comes from an adult with an advanced solid tumor such as melanoma, head and neck, liver or kidney cancer. The material sequenced was CD4+ or CD8+ T cells sorted from blood, taken in a trial of the OX40 agonist ivuxolimab. The CDR3 spells CASSQATQGDTGELFF. The CDR3 nucleotides are TGCGCCAGCAGCCAAGCTACACAGGGGGACACCGGGGAGCTGTTTTTT.